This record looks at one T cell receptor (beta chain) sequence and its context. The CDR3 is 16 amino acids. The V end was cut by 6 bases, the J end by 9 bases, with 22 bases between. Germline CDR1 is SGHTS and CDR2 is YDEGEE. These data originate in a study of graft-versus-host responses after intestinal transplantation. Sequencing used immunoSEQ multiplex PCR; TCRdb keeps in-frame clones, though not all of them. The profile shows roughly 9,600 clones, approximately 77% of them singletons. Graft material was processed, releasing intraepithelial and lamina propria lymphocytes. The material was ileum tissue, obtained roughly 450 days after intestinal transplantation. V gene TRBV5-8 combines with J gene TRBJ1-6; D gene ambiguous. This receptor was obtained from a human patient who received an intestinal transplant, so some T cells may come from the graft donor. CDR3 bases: TGTGCCAGCAACCCCCGACGGATGGAACTTCCTTCACCCCTCCACTTT. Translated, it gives CASNPRRMELPSPLHF.